This T cell receptor (beta chain) stems from a study of cytomegalovirus exposure and HLA in healthy donors. The PCR was carried out with 60 Vbeta primers and 13 Jbeta primers. Only in-frame clones appear in the TCRdb table, and some are missing; sequencing was by immunoSEQ multiplex PCR. The data hold 150,000 to 200,000 clones, with 84% observed a single time. Study-level findings and limits: Accurate prediction of most subjects' HLA-A and HLA-B alleles from TCR beta sequences was reported. It was in a later analysis that TCR association rates were seen to vary by HLA locus, highest for DRB1 and lowest for HLA-C.

Germline V CDR1 and CDR2: LNHDA, SQIVND (reference sequence). After removal of 2 bases from V and 5 bases from J, the junction contained 2 bases not matched to a gene. The CDR3 sequence is 14 residues long. This clone has a single count. What it binds is not known. Though nominally healthy at sampling, donors likely had unrecorded immune exposures. The clonotype was recovered from a girl between 5 and 17 years old in good health and CMV-seropositive. Sequenced input: PBMCs. V usage is TRBV19 and J usage is TRBJ2-5; 10 nucleotides align to TRBD2. This chain's CDR3 is CASSILAGVETQYF. CDR3 DNA sequence: TGTGCCAGTAGTATACTAGCGGGGGTGGAGACCCAGTACTTC.